The 17 T cell receptor beta chains below all came from one sample that was sequenced in a study of blood T cells in healthy people across ages. The authors ran a second PCR of 7 to 11 cycles using a sample-barcoded 5' primer and a J-beta primer mix. TCRdb recomputed calls from the 5' RACE reads with MiXCR, one row per CDR3 protein. The sample yields roughly 700,000 distinct CDR3 sequences, approximately 50% seen once. Sequencing was carried out using blood. These receptors were taken from a woman aged 55-69 years in good health.

J is TRBJ1-4 and V is TRBV2; possible D gene TRBD1, 5 bases. Germline V gene lookup returns CDR1 SNHLY and CDR2 FYNNEI. V was clipped by 7 bases and J by 4 bases, with 16 bases between them. The CDR3 length is 15 residues. The CDR3 loop is CASILGGEGNEKLFF. The CDR3 DNA reads as TGTGCCAGCATTCTCGGGGGAGAGGGTAATGAAAAACTGTTTTTT.

The sample holds a few counts of this clonotype. This sequence joins TRBV20-1 and TRBJ2-3, with D hard to call. This CDR3 is 15 amino acids long. The germline V gene has CDR1 DFQATT and CDR2 SNEGSKA (reference sequence). V shed 0 bases and J shed 2 bases, with 12 bases lying between them. As DNA, the CDR3 is TGCAGTGCTAGAGAGCCGACACGGAACACAGATACGCAGTATTTT. Protein sequence: CSAREPTRNTDTQYF.

The chain recombines TRBV20-1 with TRBJ1-2; 7 positions agree with TRBD1. This CDR3 spans 14 amino acids. The J segment lost 3 bases and the V segment lost 3 bases, leaving 7 bases of the junction unmatched. Per germline, CDR1 DFQATT and CDR2 SNEGSKA (reference sequence). DNA for the CDR3: TGCAGTGCTAGGGCCAGGGGGGACGACTATGGCTACACCTTC. It yields the protein CSARARGDDYGYTF.

The V call is TRBV10-3, the J call TRBJ2-1, with 9 bases that match TRBD2. This CDR3 comprises 14 residues. Germline CDR1 reads ENHRY; CDR2 reads SYGVKD. Unmatched junction bases numbered 8, after V lost 10 bases and J lost 4 bases. The CDR3 DNA follows: TGTGCCACCGAGCGGGAGGTAATGTACAATGAGCAGTTCTTC. Its translation: CATEREVMYNEQFF.

This clonotype has a single count. CDR3 loop: CASSKPGQRYGYTF. The CDR3 region has the DNA TGTGCCAGCAGCAAACCGGGACAGCGCTATGGCTACACCTTC. The gene calls are TRBV7-2 and TRBJ1-2; 7 nucleotides match TRBD1. CDR1 is SGHTA and CDR2 is FQGNSA in the germline V gene. Trimming cost V 5 bases and J 4 bases; bases outside gene matches: 7. CDR3 length: 14 residues.

The count of this clonotype is one. One end of the junction does not line up with germline, which may come from a read error. J is TRBJ2-6 and V is TRBV28, with D perhaps matching TRBD1 (6 bases). Germline assignment: CDR1 MDHEN and CDR2 SYDVKM. This CDR3 has 17 residues. DNA of the CDR3: TGTGCCAGCAGTTCTATAGGGGGAACCTACGGGGCCAACGCCCTGACTTTC. This encodes CASSSIGGTYGANALTF.

This clonotype was counted ten times or more. A junction boundary mismatches the germline segment, possibly from a read error. The chain recombines TRBV5-1 with TRBJ2-3; the D gene is possibly TRBD2 (6 bases). Germline CDR1 and CDR2: SGHRS and YFSETQ. The CDR3 contains 13 residues. The CDR3 sequence is CASSAGSTDTQYF. The DNA of the CDR3 is TGTGCTAGCAGCGCGGGGAGCACAGATACGCAGTATTTT. The full variable domain, completed using reference TRBV5-1 and TRBJ2-3, is KAGVTQTPRYLIKTRGQQVTLSCSPISGHRSVSWYQQTPGQGLQFLFEYFSETQRNKGNFPGRFSGRQFSNSRSEMNVSTLELGDSALYLCASSAGSTDTQYFGPGTRLTVL.

This chain joins TRBV12-3 or TRBV12-4 and TRBJ2-7; the match to TRBD2 covers 7 bases. With 1 base clipped from V and 5 bases from J, the junction kept 8 bases outside the gene matches. This CDR3 is built from 15 residues. The CDR3 DNA reads TGTGCCAGCAGTTTAGGTGGCGGGAGAGTCAACGAGCAGTACTTC. Encoded protein: CASSLGGGRVNEQYF.

This clonotype was counted ten times or more. One end of the junction does not line up with germline, which may come from a read error. The chain couples TRBV15 to TRBJ2-7; weak D call: TRBD2 (6 bases). The CDR3 totals 15 residues. Germline loops: CDR1 LNHNV, CDR2 YYDKDF (reference sequence). The CDR3 nucleotides are TGTGCCACCAGCGGAGAGCGGGCGTATTCCTACGAGCAGTACTTC. Amino acid sequence: CATSGERAYSYEQYF. Supplemented by reference TRBV15 and TRBJ2-7, the full variable domain reads DAMVIQNPRYQVTQFGKPVTLSCSQTLNHNVMYWYQQKSSQAPKLLFHYYDKDFNNEADTPDNFQSRRPNTSFCFLDIRSPGLGDTAMYLCATSGERAYSYEQYFGPGTRLTVT.

This clonotype showed up many times. The chain uses TRBV20-1 and TRBJ1-4; perhaps TRBD1 as D (6 bases). In germline, CDR1 is DFQATT, CDR2 SNEGSKA (reference sequence). The CDR3 extends over 15 amino acids. V lost 5 bases, J lost 4 bases, and 17 bases lay in between. CDR3 residues: CSAPRGPGLNEKLFF. The DNA of the CDR3 is TGCAGTGCTCCCAGGGGTCCAGGCCTTAATGAAAAACTGTTTTTT.

The CDR3 is CASSQDSSYNEQYF. The CDR3 region has the DNA TGTGCCAGCAGCCAAGACAGCTCCTACAATGAGCAGTACTTC. V is TRBV4-2 and J is TRBJ2-1; no firm D call. The closer fit of TRBJ2-7 to the DNA end suggests the J call may be wrong. CDR1 and CDR2 from the germline V gene are LGHNA and YNFKEQ. The CDR3 loop spans 14 amino acids.

This clonotype was seen only a few times. V and J are TRBV5-1 and TRBJ2-5; 8 nucleotides align to TRBD2. The CDR3 sequence is 17 residues long. Germline CDR1 is SGHRS and CDR2 is YFSETQ. J lost 11 bases, V lost 3 bases, and 21 bases had no gene match. CDR3 DNA sequence: TGCGCCAGCAGCTCGCCCTCGGGACGAGCGGGAGTCAATGAGCAGTACTTC. Translating gives CASSSPSGRAGVNEQYF.

J is TRBJ2-3 and V is TRBV10-3; 9 bases match TRBD2. This CDR3 has 17 amino acids. CDR1 is ENHRY and CDR2 is SYGVKD in the germline V gene. V dropped 6 bases and J dropped 4; count of bases not matched to a gene: 14. CDR3: CAIRTVISGRSADTQYF. CDR3 nucleotide sequence: TGTGCCATCAGGACCGTGATTAGCGGGAGAAGTGCAGATACGCAGTATTTT.

The chain combines TRBV6-2 or TRBV6-3 with TRBJ2-7; 10 bases agree with TRBD2. This CDR3 is built from 15 residues. CDR1 is MNHEY and CDR2 is SVGEGT in the germline V gene. Unmatched junction bases numbered 4, after V lost 2 bases and J lost 3 bases. In DNA, the CDR3 is TGTGCCAGCAGTTACGCAGCGGGAGGGGGCTACGAGCAGTACTTC. It is translated as CASSYAAGGGYEQYF.

The V gene is TRBV20-1, the J gene TRBJ2-5; 7 bases map to TRBD2. Trimming cost V 1 base and J 5 bases; bases outside gene matches: 4. There are 13 residues in the CDR3. Looked up from germline, CDR1 is DFQATT and CDR2 is SNEGSKA (reference sequence). CDR3 DNA: TGCAGTGCTAGAGTCGGGGGGAGGGAGACCCAGTACTTC. Translated, it gives CSARVGGRETQYF.

The chain links TRBV12-3 or TRBV12-4 to TRBJ1-6; no clear D. Between the trimmed V and J ends, which lost 7 bases and 11 bases, there was a span of 15 bases. The CDR3 is made up of 13 amino acids. The CDR3 coding sequence is TGTGCCAGCATGACCAGCGGCTTGACACCCCTCCACTTT. The encoded protein is CASMTSGLTPLHF.

Only a few counts were recorded for this clonotype. The chain employs TRBV5-1 and TRBJ2-7; D may be TRBD2 (5 bases). V lost 0 bases and J 2 bases, leaving 9 bases between the germline ends. This CDR3 comprises 14 residues. Germline CDR1 reads SGHRS; CDR2 reads YFSETQ. The CDR3 is CASSLEAGTYEQYF. CDR3 sequence (DNA): TGCGCCAGCAGCTTGGAGGCCGGGACCTACGAGCAGTACTTC.